This T cell receptor beta chain was observed in a study of molecular identifiers for immune sequencing clone quantification. The CDR3 spans 17 residues. Germline trimming cut 4 bases from V and 3 bases from J; bases unmatched to any gene: 13. Germline CDR1 SGHAT, CDR2 FQNNGV. There are many counts of this clonotype. TCRdb used MiXCR to reprocess the PCR reads, holding one entry per CDR3 protein. The sample shows 40,000 to 50,000 distinct CDR3 sequences, around 21% of them seen only once. Material: naive CD8+ T cells from blood, with Jurkat cell RNA spiked in. Subset reported: FACS-sorted CD8+CD4-CCR7+CD45RA+ naive T cells. The genes are TRBV11-2 and TRBJ2-5; TRBD2 matches 8 bases. The sequence came from a human donor in good health. Some libraries in this study had Jurkat cell RNA spiked in. CDR3 residues: CASSWPPQTSAKETQYF. The CDR3 bases are TGTGCCAGCAGCTGGCCACCACAGACTAGCGCCAAAGAGACCCAGTACTTC.